Shown below are 25 T cell receptor beta chains from a single sample sequenced in a study of blood T cell repertoires in COVID-19. Sequencing was performed with immunoSEQ multiplex PCR; in TCRdb, only in-frame clones are kept and a portion is missing. Among about 190,000 clones listed, 90% were seen once. Sequenced: peripheral blood. The receptors were gathered from a man aged 45 to 65 with acute or convalescent COVID-19.

The chain recombines TRBV15 with TRBJ2-5; the match to TRBD2 covers 13 bases. There are 16 residues in the CDR3. V was clipped by 5 bases and J by 4 bases; unmatched bases: 7. CDR1 and CDR2 from the germline V gene are LNHNV and YYDKDF (reference sequence). The CDR3 sequence: CATSGRTSGRIETQYF. DNA of the CDR3: TGTGCCACCAGCGGACGGACTAGCGGGAGAATAGAGACCCAGTACTTC.

The V call is TRBV18, the J call TRBJ2-5; D gene uncertain. Germline CDR1 is KGHSH and CDR2 is LQKENI. V lost 1 base to trimming and J lost 2 bases, with 5 bases between them. The CDR3 extends over 13 amino acids. Here the CDR3 reads CASSPLVQETQYF. CDR3 DNA: TGTGCCAGCTCACCACTAGTTCAAGAGACCCAGTACTTC.

The V call is TRBV5-1, the J call TRBJ1-2; D is ambiguous. The V gene lost 4 bases and the J gene lost 3 bases, with 10 bases spanning the gap. Germline-derived CDR1 and CDR2 are SGHRS and YFSETQ. This CDR3 region has 13 residues. Here the CDR3 reads CASSHRLDYGYTF. CDR3 sequence (DNA): TGCGCCAGCAGCCACCGACTGGACTATGGCTACACCTTC.

The rearrangement uses TRBV30 and TRBJ2-3, with D perhaps matching TRBD1 (6 bases). Germline assignment: CDR1 GTSNPN and CDR2 SVGIG (reference sequence). Deletions cut 0 bases from V and 2 bases from J, with 12 bases between. The CDR3 sequence is 15 residues long. DNA of the CDR3: TGTGCCTGGAGTGTACAGGGCTCCTACACAGATACGCAGTATTTT. Encoded protein: CAWSVQGSYTDTQYF.

The chain combines TRBV10-3 with TRBJ1-2; 10 bases match TRBD1. The CDR3 runs to 15 residues. Germline CDR1 is ENHRY and CDR2 is SYGVKD. The trim removed 7 bases at V and 0 bases at J, leaving 5 bases unmatched. The CDR3 coding sequence is TGTGCCATCAAAACCGGGACAGGGGCTAACTATGGCTACACCTTC. Encoded protein: CAIKTGTGANYGYTF.

This CDR3 is CASSRDSRNQPQHF. DNA of the CDR3: TGTGCCAGCAGCCGGGACAGTCGCAATCAGCCCCAGCATTTT. The chain couples TRBV6-5 to TRBJ1-5, with 7 bases aligning to TRBD1. V shed 6 bases, J shed 2 bases, and the junction held 4 bases outside the gene matches. Germline-derived CDR1 and CDR2 are MNHEY and SVGAGI. CDR3 length: 14 amino acids.

The chain combines TRBV11-2 with TRBJ2-7, with 9 nucleotides matching TRBD2. The J segment lost 0 bases and the V segment lost 3 bases, leaving 3 bases of the junction unmatched. Germline V lookup: CDR1 SGHAT, CDR2 FQNNGV. The CDR3 is 15 amino acids. The CDR3 reads CASSLSTSGSYEQYF. The CDR3 DNA reads as TGTGCCAGCAGCTTGTCGACTAGCGGCTCCTACGAGCAGTACTTC.

The rearrangement links TRBV7-8 to TRBJ1-6; 7 nucleotides match TRBD1. The CDR3 has 16 residues. CDR1 SGHVS and CDR2 FQNEAQ come from the germline V gene. Germline trimming cut 5 bases from V and 1 base from J; bases unmatched to any gene: 5. The CDR3 DNA follows: TGTGCCAGCAGCCGAGACAGGGTGTCCTATAATTCACCCCTCCACTTT. Its protein product is CASSRDRVSYNSPLHF.

The table lists this clone with a few counts. DNA for the CDR3: TGTGCCAGCAGCCCAGGACAGGGTGCGCTTTCACCCCTCCACTTT. Its protein product is CASSPGQGALSPLHF. The chain uses TRBV14 and TRBJ1-6, with TRBD1 identical over 8 bases. Germline lookup yields CDR1 SGHDN and CDR2 FVKESK. The CDR3 totals 15 residues. Trimming at V came to 4 bases and at J to 9 bases, leaving 8 bases not matched to a gene.

The chain carries TRBV7-9 and TRBJ2-3; 8 bases map to TRBD2. V was clipped by 5 bases and J by 6 bases; unmatched bases: 4. This CDR3 has 13 amino acids. Looked up from germline, CDR1 is SEHNR and CDR2 is FQNEAQ (reference sequence). The CDR3 bases are TGTGCCAGCAGCCCGGGGGGGCCGGATACGCAGTATTTT. Its translation: CASSPGGPDTQYF.

The rearrangement joins TRBV9 to TRBJ2-1; 9 nucleotides align to TRBD2. The CDR3 sequence is 14 residues long. CDR1 is SGDLS and CDR2 is YYNGEE in the germline V gene. The V segment lost 1 base and the J segment 9 bases; nucleotides outside the gene matches: 5. CDR3 protein: CASSVTLAGSEQFF. In nucleotides, the CDR3 is TGTGCCAGCAGCGTAACCCTAGCGGGGAGTGAGCAGTTCTTC.

This sequence joins TRBV5-6 and TRBJ2-3, with 9 positions matching TRBD2. Germline V lookup: CDR1 SGHDT, CDR2 YYEEEE. J was trimmed by 2 bases and V by 0 bases; bases with no gene match: 7. The CDR3 is 17 amino acids. The CDR3 sequence is CASSLGLAEAFTDTQYF. The CDR3 DNA reads as TGTGCCAGCAGCTTGGGACTAGCGGAGGCCTTCACAGATACGCAGTATTTT. The full variable domain, in which reference TRBV5-6 and TRBJ2-3 provide the parts outside the CDR3, is DAGVTQSPTHLIKTRGQQVTLRCSPKSGHDTVSWYQQALGQGPQFIFQYYEEEERQRGNFPDRFSGHQFPNYSSELNVNALLLGDSALYLCASSLGLAEAFTDTQYFGPGTRLTVL.

The rearrangement links TRBV7-2 to TRBJ2-7; 7 nucleotides align to TRBD1. Trimming took 5 bases from V and 4 from J; bases not matched to a gene: 11. The CDR3 totals 15 residues. Germline loops: CDR1 SGHTA, CDR2 FQGNSA. CDR3 sequence reads: CASSRGQLLEYEQYF. DNA for the CDR3: TGTGCCAGCAGCCGGGGACAGCTACTAGAATACGAGCAGTACTTC.

For this clone: Other DNA sequences in this specimen translate into the identical CDR3. The chain has TRBV18 and TRBJ2-5; a weak D match, TRBD1 (5 bases). Germline-derived CDR1 and CDR2 are KGHSH and LQKENI. V was clipped by 0 bases and J by 5 bases, with 7 bases between them. The CDR3 totals 13 residues. The CDR3 DNA reads as TGTGCCAGCTCACCACCGGGGCGGGAGACCCAGTACTTC. This encodes CASSPPGRETQYF.

This clone was counted a single time. J is TRBJ2-7 and V is TRBV6-5; a possible D gene is TRBD1 (5 bases). The CDR3 is 13 amino acids. Trimming removed 6 bases from V and 2 bases from J, with 11 bases in between. CDR1 and CDR2 (germline): MNHEY, SVGAGI. CDR3 DNA: TGTGCCAGCAGATTGGCAGGGACCTACGAGCAGTACTTC. Protein: CASRLAGTYEQYF.

The rearrangement links TRBV29-1 to TRBJ2-2; D is possibly TRBD2 (6 bases). The CDR3 spans 14 residues. V lost 3 bases to trimming and J lost 7 bases, with 15 bases between them. CDR1 is SQVTM, CDR2 ANQGSEA, per germline. The CDR3 loop reads CSVERKYGSGELFF. DNA of the CDR3: TGCAGCGTTGAGAGAAAATACGGGAGCGGGGAGCTGTTTTTT.

This chain uses TRBV7-3 with TRBJ2-2, with TRBD2 identical over 11 bases. CDR1 is SGHTA, CDR2 FQGTGA, per germline. The CDR3 contains 18 residues. Germline trimming cut 2 bases from V and 5 bases from J; bases unmatched to any gene: 10. CDR3 residues: CASSLLSLASGRTGELFF. The CDR3 bases are TGTGCCAGCAGCTTATTGTCCTTGGCTAGCGGGAGGACCGGGGAGCTGTTTTTT. Based on the CDR3 plus reference TRBV7-3 and TRBJ2-2, the full variable domain is GAGVSQTPSNKVTEKGKYVELRCDPISGHTALYWYRQSLGQGPEFLIYFQGTGAADDSGLPNDRFFAVRPEGSVSTLKIQRTERGDSAVYLCASSLLSLASGRTGELFFGEGSRLTVL.

This clone has just one count. One junction end disagrees with the germline gene, perhaps due to a read error. The rearrangement joins TRBV27 to TRBJ1-5, with 8 bases matching TRBD1. CDR1 is MNHEY and CDR2 is SMNVEV in the germline V gene (reference sequence). The CDR3 sequence is 16 residues long. The CDR3 DNA follows: TGTGCCAGCAGTTTATCCGGACAGGGTTCAAATCGGCCCCAGCATTTT. Protein sequence: CASSLSGQGSNRPQHF.

The rearrangement uses TRBV9 and TRBJ2-7; D may be TRBD1 (8 bases). Germline CDR1 reads SGDLS; CDR2 reads YYNGEE. There are 15 residues in the CDR3. V was cut by 3 bases and J by 4 bases, with 17 bases left in between. CDR3 nucleotides: TGTGCCAGCAGCGCCCATGGACAGGGAGGGTACGAGCAGTACTTC. Protein: CASSAHGQGGYEQYF.

The chain joins TRBV5-1 to TRBJ2-2, with 14 bases matching TRBD2. V lost 4 bases and J lost 9; bases outside the gene matches: 8. The CDR3 extends over 16 amino acids. Germline V gives CDR1 SGHRS, CDR2 YFSETQ. The CDR3 reads CASSARTSGGPRELFF. As DNA, the CDR3 is TGCGCCAGCAGCGCCCGGACTAGCGGGGGGCCGAGGGAGCTGTTTTTT.

This sequence joins TRBV3-1 (or the pseudogene TRBV3-2) and TRBJ1-1; a weak D match, TRBD1 (5 bases). In germline, CDR1 is LGHDT, CDR2 YNNKEL (reference sequence). Trimming removed 3 bases at V and 0 bases at J, with 11 bases between. The CDR3 has 15 residues. The DNA for the CDR3 is TGTGCCAGCAGCCATAAAGCAGGGATGAACACTGAAGCTTTCTTT. This encodes CASSHKAGMNTEAFF.

This chain links TRBV5-6 with TRBJ2-3; D not certain. Trimming left V 7 bases short and J 1 base short, with 10 bases between. This CDR3 has 13 amino acids. Per germline, CDR1 SGHDT and CDR2 YYEEEE. The CDR3 loop is CASAVPGTDTQYF. In DNA form, the CDR3 reads TGTGCCAGCGCTGTTCCGGGCACAGATACGCAGTATTTT.

A single count supports this clone. The chain is built from TRBV19 and TRBJ2-1; 7 bases are a match to TRBD2. Unmatched junction bases numbered 6, after V lost 3 bases and J lost 7 bases. This CDR3 contains 14 residues. The germline V gene has CDR1 LNHDA and CDR2 SQIVND (reference sequence). Written as DNA, the CDR3 is TGTGCCAGTAGTATGGGCGGGAGTAGAAATGAGCAGTTCTTC. This translates into CASSMGGSRNEQFF.

In DNA form, the CDR3 reads TGTGCCAGCGAAGTCAGCTCTGGAAACACCATATATTTT. Its protein is CASEVSSGNTIYF. This chain links TRBV12-3 or TRBV12-4 with TRBJ1-3; no reliable D call. Trimming took 8 bases from V and 0 from J, leaving 8 bases between them. The CDR3 consists of 13 residues.

The chain combines TRBV7-3 with TRBJ1-2; D might be TRBD1 (6 bases). The V gene's germline CDR1 is SGHTA and CDR2 FQGTGA. CDR3 length equals 14 residues. V lost 3 bases to trimming and J lost 4 bases, with 12 bases between them. The CDR3 loop reads CASSLVGGAYGYTF. CDR3 sequence (DNA): TGTGCCAGCAGCTTGGTAGGGGGAGCCTATGGCTACACCTTC.